Presented here are 4 T cell receptor beta chains from one specimen sequenced in a study of shared clonotypes between healthy human individuals. Clones were sequenced by immunoSEQ multiplex PCR, and TCRdb holds only the in-frame ones, with some missing. Altogether approximately 2.1 million clones are present, over 85% being singletons, with the ten largest covering under 0.45%. Sequencing input: naive CD4+ T cells from PBMCs. Noted subset: CD45RA+ positively selected. These receptors were obtained from a man aged 18 to 30 in good health. Some clones in this sample may be carry-over from other donors' samples.

The J gene is TRBJ1-1, the V gene TRBV6-5, with TRBD1 as a possible D gene (5 bases). Germline lookup yields CDR1 MNHEY and CDR2 SVGAGI. The V and J ends lost 8 bases and 5 bases respectively, with 12 bases between them. The CDR3 has 12 residues. The CDR3 loop reads CASGYRQTEAFF. Written as DNA, the CDR3 is TGTGCCAGCGGGTATCGACAGACTGAAGCTTTCTTT.

The rearrangement links TRBV2 to TRBJ2-4; D is perhaps TRBD2 (5 bases). CDR1 is SNHLY and CDR2 is FYNNEI in the germline V gene. V lost 3 bases, J lost 6 bases, and 15 bases lay in between. The CDR3 contains 15 residues. The CDR3 sequence: CASSDSRTRVNIQYF. The CDR3 DNA reads as TGTGCCAGCAGTGACTCCAGGACGCGGGTAAACATTCAGTACTTC.

The gene calls are TRBV6-5 and TRBJ2-1, with TRBD1 identical over 9 bases. The CDR3 spans 14 residues. CDR1 and CDR2 from the germline V gene are MNHEY and SVGAGI. V gave up 6 bases and J gave up 7 bases; unmatched junction bases: 7. CDR3 in amino acids: CASRRGTGQNEQFF. CDR3 nucleotides: TGTGCCAGCAGACGGGGGACAGGGCAGAATGAGCAGTTCTTC.

The chain employs TRBV28 and TRBJ2-5, with D tentatively TRBD2 (6 bases). The V gene lost 6 bases and the J gene lost 5 bases, with 22 bases spanning the gap. The germline gives CDR1 MDHEN, CDR2 SYDVKM. This CDR3 comprises 16 residues. CDR3 bases: TGTGCCAGCAGCCGCGCTGATAATTCGGAGGGGGAGACCCAGTACTTC. This sequence encodes CASSRADNSEGETQYF.